The clone carrying this T cell receptor beta chain appeared a single time. This entry comes from a study of blood T cell repertoires in COVID-19. Sequencing was performed with immunoSEQ multiplex PCR; in TCRdb, only in-frame clones are kept and a portion is missing. Here the sample spans approximately 26,000 clones, almost 95% being singletons. Germline values: CDR1 SGHNT, CDR2 YENEEA. Trimming removed 0 bases from V and 4 bases from J, with 13 bases in between. This CDR3 is 16 amino acids long. Sequenced: peripheral blood. The V call is TRBV11-3, the J call TRBJ2-1, with a tentative D call TRBD1 (6 bases). The TCR comes from a human donor in a cohort sampled during active COVID-19. CDR3 amino acids: CASSLDLQGSYNEQFF. CDR3 coding DNA: TGTGCCAGCAGCTTAGATCTGCAGGGGTCTTACAATGAGCAGTTCTTC. Variable domain in full (rest from reference TRBV11-3 and TRBJ2-1): EAGVVQSPRYKIIEKKQPVAFWCNPISGHNTLYWYLQNLGQGPELLIRYENEEAVDDSQLPKDRFSAERLKGVDSTLKIQPAELGDSAVYLCASSLDLQGSYNEQFFGPGTRLTVL.